The entry below describes one TCR beta chain. The sample holds many counts of this clonotype. Its specific antigen is unknown. Within one base of it there is no much larger clone, and no base qualities were kept. Trimming takes 3 bases off V and 0 bases off J; junction bases not matched to a gene: 2. The CDR3 starts with the cysteine, ends with the phenylalanine, and has 14 residues. The read is trimmed to its CDR3 DNA, 42 bases read in frame from base 1. CDR1 SGHRS and CDR2 YFSETQ were looked up in the germline V gene. This sample was taken from a study of CD8 T cells in ankylosing spondylitis (dated by TCRdb to about 2017). Study-wide context: T cell receptor beta repertoires were profiled in healthy donors and ankylosing spondylitis patients so that disease-linked TCR variants could be found. Peripheral blood was sampled, and synovial fluid was additionally collected from ankylosing spondylitis patients. The full study cohort was made up of approximately 27 ankylosing spondylitis patients and roughly 100 healthy donors.

TCRdb names Illumina HiSeq 2500 as the instrument used. TCR beta libraries were prepared by quantitative 5'-RACE with molecular barcodes. In the original analysis: A new computational method based on a probabilistic model of VDJ rearrangement was used to identify disease-linked TCR variants. The public reads were reprocessed in TCRdb via fastp at Q25 and MiXCR, keeping in-frame beta chains. For every CDR3 protein sequence, its rows merge into one entry that carries the most common genes and DNA. These V and J calls originate from TCRdb's pipeline instead of the authors' own analysis. The sample yields 250,000 to 400,000 distinct CDR3 sequences; 11% were counted once. The ten largest clones capture roughly 9.2% of the sample. The research as a whole found: Some of the motif variants had been reported before in the synovial fluid and blood of reactive arthritis patients, a finding that suggests common disease-initiation mechanisms. Blood from ankylosing spondylitis patients appeared to be characterized by a TCR beta motif composed of eight highly homologous amino acid variants. A CD8+ phenotype was shown by the disease-linked clones, which were found at relatively low frequencies in peripheral blood. The disease-linked clones were reported to be significantly enriched in matched synovial fluid samples from ankylosing spondylitis patients.

The source is a female donor with ankylosing spondylitis or in good health (not recorded which). The chain joins TRBV5-1 to TRBJ1-1; 7 bases in the junction line up with TRBD1. The sequenced sample was blood, either unsorted or a sorted T cell fraction (not recorded which). The DNA sequence is as follows: TGCGCCAGCAGCTGGGACAGCATGAACACTGAAGCTTTCTTT. It codes for CASSWDSMNTEAFF.